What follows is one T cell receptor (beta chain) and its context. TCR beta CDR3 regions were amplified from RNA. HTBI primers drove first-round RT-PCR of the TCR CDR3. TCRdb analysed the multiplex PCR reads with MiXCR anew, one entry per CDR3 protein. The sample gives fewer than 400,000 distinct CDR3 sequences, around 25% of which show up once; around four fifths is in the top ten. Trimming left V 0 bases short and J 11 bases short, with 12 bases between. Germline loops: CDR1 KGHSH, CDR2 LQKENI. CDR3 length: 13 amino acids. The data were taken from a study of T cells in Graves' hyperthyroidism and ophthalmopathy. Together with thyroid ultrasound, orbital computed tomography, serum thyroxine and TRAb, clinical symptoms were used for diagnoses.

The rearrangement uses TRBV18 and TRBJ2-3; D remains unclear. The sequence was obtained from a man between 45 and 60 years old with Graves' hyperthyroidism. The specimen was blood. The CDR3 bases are TGTGCCAGCTCACCACCGGGTACGAGTGGGCAGTATTTT. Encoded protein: CASSPPGTSGQYF. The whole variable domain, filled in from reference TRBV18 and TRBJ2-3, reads NAGVMQNPRHLVRRRGQEARLRCSPMKGHSHVYWYRQLPEEGLKFMVYLQKENIIDESGMPKERFSAEFPKEGPSILRIQQVVRGDSAAYFCASSPPGTSGQYFGPGTRLTVL.